This TCR beta chain originates from a study of TIL therapy for anti-PD-1-resistant metastatic lung cancer. Across the study: Most patients had lung adenocarcinoma; a handful of tumors were EGFR-mutant, two ALK-rearranged; half smoked currently or formerly.

This was the immunoSEQ v3 assay. Sequenced by immunoSEQ multiplex PCR; TCRdb stores in-frame clones only, minus some. The repertoire holds more than 55,000 clones, with 80% to 90% as singletons. Time point in this sample: pre-treatment sample, taken before nivolumab and TIL therapy. Stage 4 NSCLC adults joined between 2017 and 2020. This CDR3 has 14 residues. The V gene's germline CDR1 is MNHNY and CDR2 SVGAGI (reference sequence). V was clipped by 5 bases and J by 6 bases, with 17 bases between them. The J gene is TRBJ2-7, the V gene TRBV6-6; D is perhaps TRBD1 or TRBD2 (6 bases each). This clonotype was obtained from a person between 30 and 79 years old with non-small cell lung cancer. The sequencing here drew on blood, taken at baseline. The CDR3 reads CASSPDRLGGEQYF. As DNA, the CDR3 is TGTGCCAGCAGTCCCGACAGGCTGGGGGGCGAGCAGTACTTC.